The source of this TCR beta chain is a study of blood T cell repertoires in COVID-19. Across the whole study: Nucleic acid was either cDNA or gDNA, and it came from T cells, B-cell-depleted T cells, or PBMCs.

Deletions cut 2 bases from V and 1 base from J, with 5 bases between. This CDR3 is built from 13 residues. Using immunoSEQ multiplex PCR, the repertoire was profiled, and TCRdb retains in-frame clones only, with some absent. This sample has 230,000 or so clones; more than 65% occur once, and the top ten carry 3.4%. This study enrolled people aged 18 to 89 from about two dozen US geographic areas. Two negative PCRs, clearance, or symptom resolution had been documented for recovered Cohort 3 donors. The chain has TRBV12-3 or TRBV12-4 and TRBJ1-1, with unresolved D. The sequence came from a man between 45 and 60 years old who had recovered from COVID-19. The specimen was PBMCs or T cells enriched from blood (not recorded which). The CDR3 protein is CASSLLSNTEAFF. The CDR3 coding sequence is TGTGCCAGCAGTTTACTCTCGAACACTGAAGCTTTCTTT.